Listed here are 4 T cell receptor beta chains from one sample, sequenced in a study of radiotherapy plus CTLA-4 blockade in lung cancer. Some clones are missing from TCRdb's copy, which holds only in-frame ones; the method was immunoSEQ multiplex PCR. This table holds tens of thousands of clones, around 84% found once. Source: peripheral blood, taken from a patient treated with radiotherapy plus ipilimumab. The receptors shown here come from a human donor with non-small cell lung cancer that progressed on radiotherapy plus ipilimumab.

The J gene is TRBJ1-4, the V gene TRBV28, with 7 bases aligning to TRBD1. The CDR3 has 15 residues. V was clipped by 4 bases and J by 10 bases; unmatched bases: 12. Germline values: CDR1 MDHEN, CDR2 SYDVKM. The CDR3 protein is CASSSSGGNRVKLFF. The CDR3 nucleotides are TGTGCCAGCAGTTCCTCAGGGGGAAATCGCGTAAAACTGTTTTTT.

The chain employs TRBV11-2 and TRBJ1-2; TRBD1 matches at 7 bases. Trimming took 5 bases from V and 5 from J; bases not matched to a gene: 11. The CDR3 spans 15 residues. Germline lookup yields CDR1 SGHAT and CDR2 FQNNGV. Here the CDR3 DNA reads TGTGCCAGCAGCCAACTGATGGGACAGAGGTATGGCTACACCTTC. This codes for CASSQLMGQRYGYTF.

This clone was counted only a few times. The chain employs TRBV18 and TRBJ2-7, with D possibly being TRBD1 (6 bases). Germline assignment: CDR1 KGHSH and CDR2 LQKENI. Trimming stripped 1 base from V and 2 bases from J, with 9 bases between. CDR3 length equals 14 residues. CDR3 nucleotide sequence: TGTGCCAGCTCACCACTAGGACAGCCCTACGAGCAGTACTTC. Protein: CASSPLGQPYEQYF.

The chain is built from TRBV30 and TRBJ1-2; D remains unclear. Trimming removed 0 bases at V and 2 bases at J, with 13 bases between. CDR3 length: 15 amino acids. Germline CDR1 and CDR2: GTSNPN and SVGIG (reference sequence). CDR3 bases: TGTGCCTGGAGTGTGGGGTCGGGCGGGAACTATGGCTACACCTTC. Amino acid sequence: CAWSVGSGGNYGYTF.